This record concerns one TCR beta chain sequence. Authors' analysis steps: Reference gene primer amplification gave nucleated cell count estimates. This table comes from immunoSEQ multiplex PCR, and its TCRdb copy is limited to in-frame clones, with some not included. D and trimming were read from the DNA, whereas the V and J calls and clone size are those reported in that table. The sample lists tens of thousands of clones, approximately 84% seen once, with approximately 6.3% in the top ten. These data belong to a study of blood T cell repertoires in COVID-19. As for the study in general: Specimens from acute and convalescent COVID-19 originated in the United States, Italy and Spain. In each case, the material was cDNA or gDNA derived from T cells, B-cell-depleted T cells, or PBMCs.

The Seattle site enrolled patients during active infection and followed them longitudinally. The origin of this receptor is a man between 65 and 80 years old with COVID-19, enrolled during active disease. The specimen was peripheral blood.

The CDR3 DNA is TGCGCCAGCAGCCAAGACAGGGGTGCCTATAATTCACCCCTCCACTTT. It is translated as CASSQDRGAYNSPLHF. This sequence joins TRBV4-3 and TRBJ1-6; a possible D gene is TRBD1 (6 bases). The V gene's germline CDR1 is LGHNA and CDR2 YSLEER. Deletions cut 0 bases from V and 2 bases from J, with 8 bases between. The CDR3 runs to 16 residues.